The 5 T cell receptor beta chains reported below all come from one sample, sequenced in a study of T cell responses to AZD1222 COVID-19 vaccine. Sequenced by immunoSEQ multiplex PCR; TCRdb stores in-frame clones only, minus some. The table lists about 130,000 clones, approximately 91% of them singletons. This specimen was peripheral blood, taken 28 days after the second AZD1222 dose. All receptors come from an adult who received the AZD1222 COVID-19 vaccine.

CDR3 sequence: CATSVNRGDGEQFF. In DNA, the CDR3 is TGTGCCACCAGTGTTAACAGGGGGGACGGTGAGCAGTTCTTC. The chain links TRBV24-1 to TRBJ2-1; 8 bases map to TRBD1. Germline V gene data show CDR1 as KGHDR and CDR2 as SFDVKD. CDR3 size: 14 residues. V lost 5 bases and J lost 9; bases outside the gene matches: 8.

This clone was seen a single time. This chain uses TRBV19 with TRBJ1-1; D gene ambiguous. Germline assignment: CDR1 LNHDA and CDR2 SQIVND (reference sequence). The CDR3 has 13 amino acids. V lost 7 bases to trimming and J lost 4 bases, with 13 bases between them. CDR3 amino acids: CASTPARGTEAFF. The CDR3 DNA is TGTGCCAGTACCCCTGCCCGGGGCACTGAAGCTTTCTTT.

DNA for the CDR3: TGCGCCAGCAGCTTGGGGGAATACGAGCAGTACTTC. The encoded protein is CASSLGEYEQYF. The chain joins TRBV5-1 to TRBJ2-7, with D unclear. The CDR3 consists of 12 residues. Trimming shortened V by 0 bases and J by 4 bases, and 5 bases separated the two germline ends. Germline CDR1 reads SGHRS; CDR2 reads YFSETQ. The variable domain in full, completed from reference TRBV5-1 and TRBJ2-7, reads KAGVTQTPRYLIKTRGQQVTLSCSPISGHRSVSWYQQTPGQGLQFLFEYFSETQRNKGNFPGRFSGRQFSNSRSEMNVSTLELGDSALYLCASSLGEYEQYFGPGTRLTVT.

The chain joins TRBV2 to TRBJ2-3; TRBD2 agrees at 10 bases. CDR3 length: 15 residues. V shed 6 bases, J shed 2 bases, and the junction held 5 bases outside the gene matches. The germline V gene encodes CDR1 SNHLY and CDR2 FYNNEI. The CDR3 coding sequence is TGTGCCAGCAGCACGACTAGCGGGTACACAGATACGCAGTATTTT. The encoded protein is CASSTTSGYTDTQYF.

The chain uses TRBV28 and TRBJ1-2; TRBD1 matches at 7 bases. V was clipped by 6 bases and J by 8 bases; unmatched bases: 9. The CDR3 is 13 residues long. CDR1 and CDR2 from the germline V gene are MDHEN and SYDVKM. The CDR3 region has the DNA TGTGCCAGCAGCCCGCCCCAGGGGGGGGGCTACACCTTC. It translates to CASSPPQGGGYTF.